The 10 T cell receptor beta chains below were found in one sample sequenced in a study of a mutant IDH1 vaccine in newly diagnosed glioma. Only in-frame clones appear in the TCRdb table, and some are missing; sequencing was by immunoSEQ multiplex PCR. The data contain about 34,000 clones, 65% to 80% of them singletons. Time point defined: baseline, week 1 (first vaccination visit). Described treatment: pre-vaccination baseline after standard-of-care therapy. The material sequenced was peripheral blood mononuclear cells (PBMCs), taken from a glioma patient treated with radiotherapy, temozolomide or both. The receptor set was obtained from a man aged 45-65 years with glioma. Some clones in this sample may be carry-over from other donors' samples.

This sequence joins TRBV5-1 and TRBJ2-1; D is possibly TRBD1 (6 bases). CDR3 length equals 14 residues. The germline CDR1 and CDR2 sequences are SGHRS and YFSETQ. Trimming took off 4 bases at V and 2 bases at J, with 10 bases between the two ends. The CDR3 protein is CASSDQGTYNEQFF. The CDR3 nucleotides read TGCGCCAGCAGCGATCAGGGGACCTACAATGAGCAGTTCTTC.

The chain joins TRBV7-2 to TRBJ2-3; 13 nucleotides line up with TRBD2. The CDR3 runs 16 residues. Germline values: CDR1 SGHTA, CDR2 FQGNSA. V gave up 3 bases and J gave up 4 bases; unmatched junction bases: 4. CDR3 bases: TGTGCCAGCAGCTTCGGACTAGCGGGGGTTGCAGATACGCAGTATTTT. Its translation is CASSFGLAGVADTQYF.

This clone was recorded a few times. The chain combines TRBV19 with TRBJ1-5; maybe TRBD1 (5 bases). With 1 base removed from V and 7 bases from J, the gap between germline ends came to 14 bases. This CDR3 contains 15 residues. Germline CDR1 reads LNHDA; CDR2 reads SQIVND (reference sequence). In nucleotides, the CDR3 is TGTGCCAGTAGTATAGCCAGGGTGAGGGAACAGCCCCAGCATTTT. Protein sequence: CASSIARVREQPQHF.

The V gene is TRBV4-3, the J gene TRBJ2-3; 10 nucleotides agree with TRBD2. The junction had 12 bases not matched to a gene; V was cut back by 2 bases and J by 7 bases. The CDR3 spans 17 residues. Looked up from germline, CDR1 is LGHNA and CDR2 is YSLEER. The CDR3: CASSQYGRSGRVNTQYF. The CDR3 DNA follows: TGCGCCAGCAGCCAATATGGACGGAGCGGGAGGGTAAATACGCAGTATTTT.

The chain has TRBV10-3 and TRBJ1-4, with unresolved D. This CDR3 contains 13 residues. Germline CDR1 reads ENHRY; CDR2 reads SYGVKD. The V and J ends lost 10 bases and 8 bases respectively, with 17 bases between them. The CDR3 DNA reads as TGTGCCACGCACCCGGGGTCAAAGGAAAAACTGTTTTTT. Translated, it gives CATHPGSKEKLFF.

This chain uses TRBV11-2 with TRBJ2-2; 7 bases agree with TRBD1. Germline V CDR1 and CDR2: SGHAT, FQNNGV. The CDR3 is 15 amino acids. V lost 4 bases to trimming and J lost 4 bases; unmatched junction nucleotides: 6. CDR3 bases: TGTGCCAGCAGCTCCATCAGGGGGTCCACCGGGGAGCTGTTTTTT. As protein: CASSSIRGSTGELFF.

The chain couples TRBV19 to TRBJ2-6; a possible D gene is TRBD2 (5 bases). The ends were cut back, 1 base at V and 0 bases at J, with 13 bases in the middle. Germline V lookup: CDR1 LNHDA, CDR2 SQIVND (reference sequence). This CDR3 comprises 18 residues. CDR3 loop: CASSIGGSPLSGANVLTF. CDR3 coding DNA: TGTGCCAGTAGTATAGGAGGGTCCCCTCTCTCTGGGGCCAACGTCCTGACTTTC.

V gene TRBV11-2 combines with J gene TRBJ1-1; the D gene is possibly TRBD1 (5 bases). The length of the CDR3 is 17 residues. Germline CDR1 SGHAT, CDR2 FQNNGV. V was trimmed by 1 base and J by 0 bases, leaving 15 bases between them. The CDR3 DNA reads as TGTGCCAGCAGCTTAGTTGGGGGTTCCATAATGAACACTGAAGCTTTCTTT. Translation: CASSLVGGSIMNTEAFF.

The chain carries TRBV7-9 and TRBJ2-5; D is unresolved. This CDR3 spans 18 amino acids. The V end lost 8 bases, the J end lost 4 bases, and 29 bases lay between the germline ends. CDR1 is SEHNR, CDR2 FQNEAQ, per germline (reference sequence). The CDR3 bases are TGTGCCAGCTCCCTTTTTATTGGCCTAAGAAGTTCTGGAGAGACCCAGTACTTC. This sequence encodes CASSLFIGLRSSGETQYF. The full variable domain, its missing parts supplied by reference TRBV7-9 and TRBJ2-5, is DTGVSQNPRHKITKRGQNVTFRCDPISEHNRLYWYRQTLGQGPEFLTYFQNEAQLEKSRLLSDRFSAERPKGSFSTLEIQRTEQGDSAMYLCASSLFIGLRSSGETQYFGPGTRLLVL.

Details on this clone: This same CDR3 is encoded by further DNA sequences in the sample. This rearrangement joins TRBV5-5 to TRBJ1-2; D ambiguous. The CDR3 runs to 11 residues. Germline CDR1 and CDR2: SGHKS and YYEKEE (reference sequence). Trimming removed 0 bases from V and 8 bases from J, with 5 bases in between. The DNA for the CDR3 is TGTGCCAGCAGCTTGGACGGCGGCTACACCTTC. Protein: CASSLDGGYTF.